This T cell receptor (beta chain) was sequenced in a study of identical twins. General study points: Out-of-frame alpha sequences shared by twins showed excess low generation probability. Models underestimated out-of-frame TCR alpha sharing in monozygotic twins.

With regard to this clonotype: The antigen remains unidentified.

Germline V gene data show CDR1 as SGHRS and CDR2 as YFSETQ. Trimming cost V 3 bases and J 6 bases, with 13 bases left between them. The CDR3 has 14 residues. TCRdb reprocessed the 5' RACE reads via MiXCR and lists one record per CDR3 protein. The sample carries approximately 500,000 distinct CDR3 sequences, 20% to 25% recorded once. The same data also contributed to another study, on T cells expressing NK-cell markers. From that paper: HCMV seropositivity marked seven of the eight sequenced donors; one was seronegative. In a handful of donors, dominant NKG2C+ clonotypes were roughly 1.0-7.0% of CD8+ T cells.

The source of this sequence is a woman younger than 35 in good health. Source material: CD4+ T cells sorted from blood. The V call is TRBV5-1, the J call TRBJ1-5; D perhaps matches TRBD1 (5 bases). CDR3 in amino acids: CASSWGDPSQPQHF. CDR3 in DNA: TGCGCCAGCAGCTGGGGGGACCCCAGTCAGCCCCAGCATTTT.